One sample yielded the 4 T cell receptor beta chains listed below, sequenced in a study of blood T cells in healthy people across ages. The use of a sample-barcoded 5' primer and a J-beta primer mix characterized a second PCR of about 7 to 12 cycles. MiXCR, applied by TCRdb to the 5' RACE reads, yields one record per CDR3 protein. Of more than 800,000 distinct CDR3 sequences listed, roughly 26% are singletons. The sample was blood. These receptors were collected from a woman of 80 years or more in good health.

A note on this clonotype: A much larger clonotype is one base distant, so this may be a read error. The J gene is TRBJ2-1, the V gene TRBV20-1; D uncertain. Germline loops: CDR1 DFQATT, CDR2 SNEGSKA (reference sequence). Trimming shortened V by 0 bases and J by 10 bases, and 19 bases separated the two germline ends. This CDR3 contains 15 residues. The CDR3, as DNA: TGCAGTGCTAGAGAATACCGACACCTACCCGACGAGCAGTTCTTC. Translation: CSAREYRHLPDEQFF.

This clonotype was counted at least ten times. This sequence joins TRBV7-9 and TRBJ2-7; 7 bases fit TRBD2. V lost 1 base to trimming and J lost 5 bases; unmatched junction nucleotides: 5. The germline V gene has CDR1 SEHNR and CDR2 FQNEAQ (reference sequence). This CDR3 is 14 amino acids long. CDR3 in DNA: TGTGCCAGCAGCTTAGGCGGGGGTCTCGACGAGCAGTACTTC. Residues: CASSLGGGLDEQYF.

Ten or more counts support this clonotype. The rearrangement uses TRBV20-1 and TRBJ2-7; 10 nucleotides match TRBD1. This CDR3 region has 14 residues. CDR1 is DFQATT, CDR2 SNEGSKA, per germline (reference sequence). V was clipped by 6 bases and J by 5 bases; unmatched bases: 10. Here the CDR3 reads CSARPGQGTDEQYF. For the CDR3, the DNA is TGCAGTGCCCGACCGGGACAGGGGACCGACGAGCAGTACTTC.

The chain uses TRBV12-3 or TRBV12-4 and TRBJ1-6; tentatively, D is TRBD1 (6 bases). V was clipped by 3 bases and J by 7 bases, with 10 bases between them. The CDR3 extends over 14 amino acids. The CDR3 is CASSLNRVNSPLHF. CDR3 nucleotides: TGTGCCAGCAGTTTGAACAGGGTAAATTCACCCCTCCACTTT.